The 20 T cell receptor beta chains below all came from one sample that was sequenced in a study of shared clonotypes between healthy human individuals. Repertoires were generated with immunoSEQ multiplex PCR, while TCRdb's copy carries only in-frame clones and drops some. The sample holds about 2.5 million clones, roughly 90% seen once. Sequenced sample: naive CD4+ T cells from PBMCs. Sample subset: CD45RA+ positively selected. These receptors came from a man younger than 30 in good health. Some clones in this sample may be carry-over from other donors' samples.

V gene TRBV11-1 combines with J gene TRBJ1-1; 10 nucleotides align to TRBD1. The trim removed 1 base at V and 5 bases at J, leaving 7 bases unmatched. CDR1 and CDR2 from the germline V gene are SGHAT and FQDESV (reference sequence). The CDR3 contains 16 residues. The CDR3 bases are TGTGCCAGCAGCTTAGGAACCCGGGACAGGGGAACTGAAGCTTTCTTT. As protein: CASSLGTRDRGTEAFF.

The V call is TRBV18, the J call TRBJ1-1; TRBD1 matches at 8 bases. The CDR3 is made up of 13 amino acids. CDR1 is KGHSH, CDR2 LQKENI, per germline. Trimming cost V 3 bases and J 4 bases; bases outside gene matches: 1. The CDR3 coding sequence is TGTGCCAGCTCACCGGACAGGGTCACTGAAGCTTTCTTT. It is translated as CASSPDRVTEAFF.

The chain uses TRBV5-1 and TRBJ2-2, with 7 nucleotides matching TRBD2. Germline CDR1 and CDR2: SGHRS and YFSETQ. V dropped 2 bases and J dropped 0; count of bases not matched to a gene: 10. The CDR3 is made up of 18 amino acids. CDR3 sequence: CASSLPGGAGANTGELFF. The CDR3 coding sequence is TGCGCCAGCAGCTTACCAGGAGGGGCGGGAGCGAACACCGGGGAGCTGTTTTTT.

This rearrangement joins TRBV19 to TRBJ1-2; D might be TRBD1 (5 bases). The CDR3 covers 12 residues. Trimming cost V 7 bases and J 5 bases, with 11 bases left between them. The V gene's germline CDR1 is LNHDA and CDR2 SQIVND (reference sequence). CDR3 in DNA: TGTGCCAGTAAGAGGGGCGAATATGGCTACACCTTC. Residues: CASKRGEYGYTF.

V is TRBV27 and J is TRBJ2-7; 12 bases line up with TRBD2. The V gene end was trimmed by 2 bases and the J gene end by 4 bases; junction bases not matched to a gene: 9. Germline assignment: CDR1 MNHEY and CDR2 SMNVEV (reference sequence). The CDR3 extends over 17 amino acids. The CDR3 DNA follows: TGTGCCAGCAGTTTACGGGCTAGCGGGAGGGCCGAGTACGAGCAGTACTTC. Protein product: CASSLRASGRAEYEQYF.

The chain has TRBV18 and TRBJ1-2, with D possibly matching TRBD1 (6 bases). Trimming pared 1 base from V and 6 bases from J, leaving 9 bases between. The CDR3 extends over 13 amino acids. Germline V lookup: CDR1 KGHSH, CDR2 LQKENI. CDR3 protein: CASSPQGGDGYTF. The CDR3 nucleotides are TGTGCCAGCTCACCACAGGGGGGTGATGGCTACACCTTC.

CDR3 nucleotides: TGCAGCACCATTGGGGGGGCAACGGCCTACGAGCAGTACTTC. Translating it yields CSTIGGATAYEQYF. The chain recombines TRBV29-1 with TRBJ2-7; a weak D match, TRBD2 (7 bases). The germline V gene has CDR1 SQVTM and CDR2 ANQGSEA. Trimming shortened V by 8 bases and J by 2 bases, and 19 bases separated the two germline ends. This CDR3 spans 14 amino acids.

The chain is built from TRBV6-6 and TRBJ2-7; the match to TRBD2 covers 8 bases. V lost 7 bases to trimming and J lost 7 bases; unmatched junction nucleotides: 9. Germline V lookup: CDR1 MNHNY, CDR2 SVGAGI (reference sequence). The CDR3 contains 13 residues. This CDR3 is CASNRAGVSEQYF. As DNA, the CDR3 is TGTGCCAGCAACAGAGCGGGAGTCAGTGAGCAGTACTTC.

The J gene is TRBJ2-7, the V gene TRBV5-5; D tentatively reads TRBD1 or TRBD2 (6 bases each). V was shortened by 0 bases and J by 4 bases, with 14 bases between the two germline ends. The V gene's germline CDR1 is SGHKS and CDR2 YYEKEE (reference sequence). CDR3 length equals 15 residues. The CDR3 loop is CASSLAPGAGYEQYF. The CDR3 nucleotides read TGTGCCAGCAGCTTGGCTCCGGGGGCGGGGTACGAGCAGTACTTC.

The chain links TRBV2 to TRBJ2-3; no definite D call. V was shortened by 2 bases and J by 4 bases, with 10 bases between the two germline ends. The CDR3 is 14 amino acids. Germline loops: CDR1 SNHLY, CDR2 FYNNEI. DNA for the CDR3: TGTGCCAGCAGTGAATGGAGCGATCCAGATACGCAGTATTTT. It is translated as CASSEWSDPDTQYF.

The J gene is TRBJ2-5, the V gene TRBV2, with TRBD2 identical over 7 bases. Germline CDR1 reads SNHLY; CDR2 reads FYNNEI. V shed 1 base and J 4 bases; nucleotides not matched to a gene: 9. This CDR3 is 16 amino acids long. The CDR3 sequence is CASSEGGRAGTETQYF. The CDR3 nucleotides are TGTGCCAGCAGTGAAGGAGGGAGGGCAGGCACAGAGACCCAGTACTTC. Variable domain in full (rest from reference TRBV2 and TRBJ2-5): EPEVTQTPSHQVTQMGQEVILRCVPISNHLYFYWYRQILGQKVEFLVSFYNNEISEKSEIFDDQFSVERPDGSNFTLKIRSTKLEDSAMYFCASSEGGRAGTETQYFGPGTRLLVL.

The V gene is TRBV5-8, the J gene TRBJ1-3; D not resolved. The CDR3 is made up of 16 amino acids. Looked up from germline, CDR1 is SGHTS and CDR2 is YDEGEE. V lost 0 bases, J lost 2 bases, and 12 bases lay in between. The CDR3 spells CASSLGTRGAGNTIYF. The CDR3, as DNA: TGTGCCAGCAGCTTGGGAACTCGGGGAGCTGGAAACACCATATATTTT.

The gene calls are TRBV5-1 and TRBJ2-5; D is perhaps TRBD2 (6 bases). This CDR3 contains 16 residues. Germline lookup yields CDR1 SGHRS and CDR2 YFSETQ. Trimming cost V 0 bases and J 5 bases, with 17 bases left between them. CDR3 residues: CASSLGLAGTAETQYF. DNA of the CDR3: TGCGCCAGCAGCTTGGGGTTGGCGGGAACTGCGGAGACCCAGTACTTC.

With regard to this clone: The sample holds other DNA sequences that translate to the same CDR3. This chain links TRBV18 with TRBJ2-6; D is unclear. V lost 3 bases, J lost 0 bases, and 6 bases lay in between. CDR3 size: 15 residues. CDR1 and CDR2 (germline): KGHSH, LQKENI. The chain's CDR3 is CASSPGGSGANVLTF. The CDR3 DNA sequence: TGTGCCAGCTCACCCGGCGGCTCTGGGGCCAACGTCCTGACTTTC.

The V call is TRBV4-1, the J call TRBJ2-3; 8 nucleotides line up with TRBD2. V shed 0 bases, J shed 4 bases, and the junction held 15 bases outside the gene matches. CDR1 and CDR2 (germline): MGHRA, YSYEKL. The CDR3 runs to 19 residues. CDR3 in amino acids: CASSQENRVAGMSADTQYF. The CDR3 DNA sequence: TGCGCCAGCAGCCAAGAGAATAGGGTAGCGGGGATGAGCGCAGATACGCAGTATTTT.

The chain combines TRBV5-1 with TRBJ2-6, with TRBD1 identical over 7 bases. This CDR3 is built from 14 residues. With V trimmed by 9 bases and J by 4 bases, 7 bases remained unmatched. CDR1 and CDR2 (germline): SGHRS, YFSETQ. The CDR3: CAIGQDLGANVLTF. CDR3 nucleotide sequence: TGCGCCATAGGACAGGACTTAGGGGCCAACGTCCTGACTTTC.

V usage is TRBV19 and J usage is TRBJ2-1; the match to TRBD2 covers 10 bases. The CDR3 consists of 15 residues. V was pared by 1 base and J by 8 bases, with 5 bases of the junction left unmatched. Germline loops: CDR1 LNHDA, CDR2 SQIVND (reference sequence). The CDR3 bases are TGTGCCAGTAGTATAGCAGCGGGAGGGCCCCATGAGCAGTTCTTC. This encodes CASSIAAGGPHEQFF.

The V and J genes are TRBV6-6 and TRBJ1-2; D is possibly TRBD1 (6 bases). Trimming removed 4 bases at V and 1 base at J, with 13 bases between. The CDR3 contains 15 residues. The germline V gene has CDR1 MNHNY and CDR2 SVGAGI (reference sequence). CDR3 in DNA: TGTGCCAGCAGTTCTACAGGGAGGGGTAACTATGGCTACACCTTC. Translated: CASSSTGRGNYGYTF.

This clone was detected once. The chain's CDR3 is CASSFAPGMNTEAFF. The CDR3 coding sequence is TGTGCCAGCAGTTTTGCCCCCGGGATGAACACTGAAGCTTTCTTT. V usage is TRBV5-4 and J usage is TRBJ1-1; D gene uncertain. V was cut by 5 bases and J by 0 bases, with 14 bases left in between. This CDR3 is built from 15 residues. Looked up from germline, CDR1 is SGHNT and CDR2 is YYREEE (reference sequence).

This clone was seen just once. The identical CDR3 is also encoded by other nucleotide sequences in the sample. The rearrangement joins TRBV5-1 to TRBJ2-3; TRBD2 aligns across 11 bases. Per germline, CDR1 SGHRS and CDR2 YFSETQ. CDR3 length equals 16 residues. After removal of 2 bases from V and 2 bases from J, the junction contained 4 bases not matched to a gene. The CDR3 is CASSLVAGGATDTQYF. The CDR3 DNA is TGCGCCAGCAGCTTAGTAGCGGGAGGGGCCACAGATACGCAGTATTTT.